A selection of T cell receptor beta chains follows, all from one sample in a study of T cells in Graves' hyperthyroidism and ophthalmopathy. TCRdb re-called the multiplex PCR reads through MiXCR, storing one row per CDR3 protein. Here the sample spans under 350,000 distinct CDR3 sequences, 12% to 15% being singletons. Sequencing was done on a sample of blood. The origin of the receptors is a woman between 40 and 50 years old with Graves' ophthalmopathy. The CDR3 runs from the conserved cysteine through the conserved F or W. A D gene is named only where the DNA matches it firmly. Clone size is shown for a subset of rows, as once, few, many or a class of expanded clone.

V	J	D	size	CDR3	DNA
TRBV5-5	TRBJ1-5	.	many	CASSLAPGINQPQHF	TGTGCCAGCAGCTTGGCACCGGGCATCAATCAGCCCCAGCATTTT
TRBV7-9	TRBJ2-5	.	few	CASSLRGAGGRETQYF	TGTGCCAGCAGCTTGCGAGGGGCCGGCGGGCGGGAGACCCAGTACTTC
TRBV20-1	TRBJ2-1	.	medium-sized	CSAMTGASNEQFF	TGCAGTGCTATGACGGGGGCCTCTAATGAGCAGTTCTTC
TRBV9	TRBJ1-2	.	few	CASSVGAGAYGYTF	TGTGCCAGCAGCGTGGGTGCAGGGGCCTATGGCTACACCTTC
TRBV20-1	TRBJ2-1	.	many	CSARHLAYEQFF	TGCAGTGCTAGGCACCTAGCGTATGAGCAGTTCTTC
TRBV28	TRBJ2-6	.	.	CASSVRISGANVLTF	TGTGCCAGCAGTGTTCGGATCTCTGGGGCCAACGTCCTGACTTTC
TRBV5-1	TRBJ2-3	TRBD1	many	CASSGQAADTQYF	TGCGCCAGCAGCGGACAGGCCGCAGATACGCAGTATTTT
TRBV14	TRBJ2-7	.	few	CASSQELLGEQYF	TGTGCCAGCAGCCAAGAACTCCTGGGTGAGCAGTACTTC
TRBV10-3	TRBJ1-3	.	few	CAISTGSGNTIYF	TGTGCCATCAGCACAGGCTCTGGAAACACCATATATTTT
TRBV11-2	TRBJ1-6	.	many	CASSSTGNHNSPLHF	TGTGCCAGCAGCTCTACAGGGAATCATAATTCACCCCTCCACTTT
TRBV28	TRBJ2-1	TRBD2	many	CASSLRTSQYNEQFF	TGTGCCAGCAGTTTACGGACTAGCCAATACAATGAGCAGTTCTTC
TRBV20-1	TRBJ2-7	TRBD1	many	CSAGDRSSYEQYF	TGCAGTGCCGGGGACAGGAGCTCCTACGAGCAGTACTTC
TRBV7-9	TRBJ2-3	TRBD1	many	CASSSGWDRGTDTQYF	TGTGCCAGCAGCTCCGGCTGGGACAGGGGCACAGATACGCAGTATTTT
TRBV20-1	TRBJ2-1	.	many	CSASSDHGDEQFF	TGCAGTGCGTCTAGCGACCACGGCGATGAGCAGTTCTTC
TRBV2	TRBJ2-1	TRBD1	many	CASRHGTGFAEQFF	TGTGCCAGCAGGCACGGGACAGGGTTTGCTGAGCAGTTCTTC
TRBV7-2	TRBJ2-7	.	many	CASSSETGYEQYF	TGTGCCAGCAGCTCCGAGACAGGCTACGAGCAGTACTTC
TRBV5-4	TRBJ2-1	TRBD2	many	CASSLVWGGRVDEQFF	TGTGCCAGCAGCTTGGTTTGGGGGGGGAGGGTCGATGAGCAGTTCTTC
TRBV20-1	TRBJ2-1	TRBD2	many	CSARDGRARNEQFF	TGCAGTGCTAGAGACGGGAGGGCTAGGAATGAGCAGTTCTTC
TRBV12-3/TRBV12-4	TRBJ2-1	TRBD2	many	CASSKTSGRAPFYNEQFF	TGTGCCAGCAGCAAGACTAGCGGGAGGGCCCCTTTCTACAATGAGCAGTTCTTC
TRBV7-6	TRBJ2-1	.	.	CASTPEENNEQFF	TGTGCCAGCACCCCCGAGGAAAACAATGAGCAGTTCTTC
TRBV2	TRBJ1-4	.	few	CASSEMMSGEKLFF	TGTGCCAGCAGTGAGATGATGAGCGGTGAAAAACTGTTTTTT
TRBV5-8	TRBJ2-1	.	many	CASPSGRYNEQFF	TGTGCCAGCCCCTCAGGGCGATACAATGAGCAGTTCTTC
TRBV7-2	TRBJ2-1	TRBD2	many	CASSLELRTSHYNEQFF	TGTGCCAGCAGCTTAGAGTTACGGACTAGCCATTACAATGAGCAGTTCTTC
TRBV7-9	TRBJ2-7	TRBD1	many	CASSFSGQGRFGQYF	TGTGCCAGCAGCTTTTCAGGACAGGGAAGGTTTGGGCAGTACTTC
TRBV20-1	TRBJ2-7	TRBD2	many	CSAVSGTSGSGEQYF	TGCAGTGCTGTTTCGGGGACTAGCGGGAGTGGGGAGCAGTACTTC
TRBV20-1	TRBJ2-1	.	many	CSARNGEAGDEQFF	TGCAGTGCTAGAAATGGGGAGGCAGGGGATGAGCAGTTCTTC
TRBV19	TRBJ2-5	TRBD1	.	CASSTTGTEETQYF	TGTGCCAGTAGTACTACCGGGACAGAAGAGACCCAGTACTTC
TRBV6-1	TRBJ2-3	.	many	CASRQHTQYF	TGTGCCAGCCGACAGCATACGCAGTATTTT
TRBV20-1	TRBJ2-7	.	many	CSARIGRLSHEQYF	TGCAGTGCTAGAATAGGCCGGCTGTCTCACGAGCAGTACTTC
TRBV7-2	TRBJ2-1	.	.	CASSPRRGWYNEQFF	TGTGCCAGCAGCCCCCGGAGAGGCTGGTACAATGAGCAGTTCTTC
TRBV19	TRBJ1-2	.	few	CASRRKSTGDYGYTF	TGTGCCAGTAGAAGAAAATCGACAGGCGACTATGGCTACACCTTC
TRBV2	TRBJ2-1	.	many	CASSGGGNEQFF	TGTGCCAGCAGTGGGGGAGGCAATGAGCAGTTCTTC
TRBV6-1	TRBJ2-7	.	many	CASSPPLGYEQYF	TGTGCCAGCAGCCCCCCTCTAGGGTACGAGCAGTACTTC
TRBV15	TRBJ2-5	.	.	CATSVTGTQYF	TGTGCCACCAGCGTTACCGGAACCCAGTACTTC
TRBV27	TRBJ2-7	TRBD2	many	CASSLTSGSAYEQYF	TGTGCCAGCAGTTTAACTAGCGGGAGCGCCTACGAGCAGTACTTC
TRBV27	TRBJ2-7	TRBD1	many	CASSFGTGGYEQYF	TGTGCCAGCAGTTTTGGGACAGGGGGCTACGAGCAGTACTTC
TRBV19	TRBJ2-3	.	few	CASSISRVGDTQYF	TGTGCCAGTAGTATATCCAGGGTCGGAGATACGCAGTATTTT
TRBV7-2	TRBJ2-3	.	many	CASSLARGEDTQYF	TGTGCCAGCAGCTTAGCGCGGGGAGAAGATACGCAGTATTTT
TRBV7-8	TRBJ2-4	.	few	CASSLDGGAKNIQYF	TGTGCCAGCAGCTTAGACGGGGGAGCCAAAAACATTCAGTACTTC
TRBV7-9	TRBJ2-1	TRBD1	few	CASSFRTGNYNEQFF	TGTGCCAGCAGCTTCCGGACAGGGAACTACAATGAGCAGTTCTTC
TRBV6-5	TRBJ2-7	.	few	CASSYIQGSYEQYF	TGTGCCAGCAGTTACATCCAGGGGTCCTACGAGCAGTACTTC
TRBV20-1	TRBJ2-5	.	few	CSATKGPLRYKETQYF	TGCAGTGCTACCAAGGGGCCCCTCCGATATAAAGAGACCCAGTACTTC
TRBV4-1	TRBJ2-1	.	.	CASSQQTDSYNEQFF	TGCGCCAGCAGCCAACAGACCGACTCCTACAATGAGCAGTTCTTC
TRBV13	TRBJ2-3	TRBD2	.	CASSPWGVAGTTDTQYF	TGTGCCAGCAGCCCCTGGGGGGTAGCGGGAACCACAGATACGCAGTATTTT
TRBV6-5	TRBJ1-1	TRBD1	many	CASSYSIQGKTEAFF	TGTGCCAGCAGTTACTCGATACAGGGGAAGACTGAAGCTTTCTTT
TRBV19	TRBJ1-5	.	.	CASSMEQYSNQPQHF	TGTGCCAGTAGTATGGAACAGTATAGCAATCAGCCCCAGCATTTT
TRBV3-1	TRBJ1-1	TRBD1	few	CASSSTGGQTEAFF	TGTGCCAGCAGCTCGACAGGGGGTCAGACTGAAGCTTTCTTT
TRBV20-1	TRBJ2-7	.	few	CSARVGGGGQYF	TGCAGTGCTAGAGTTGGAGGCGGTGGGCAGTACTTC
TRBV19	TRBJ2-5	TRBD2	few	CASSTLIAGAQETQYF	TGTGCCAGTAGTACCCTAATAGCGGGGGCGCAAGAGACCCAGTACTTC
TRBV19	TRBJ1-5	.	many	CASSMGRERNQPQHF	TGTGCCAGTAGTATGGGAAGGGAACGCAATCAGCCCCAGCATTTT
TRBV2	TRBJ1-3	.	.	CASSADRARNTIYF	TGTGCCAGCAGTGCCGATCGGGCGCGAAACACCATATATTTT
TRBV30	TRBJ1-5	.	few	CAWSVVTTNQPQHF	TGTGCCTGGAGTGTGGTAACCACCAATCAGCCCCAGCATTTT
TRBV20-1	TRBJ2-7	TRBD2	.	CSARVTYKPGLAGGPGYEQYF	TGCAGTGCTAGAGTCACGTATAAGCCGGGACTAGCGGGAGGGCCGGGCTACGAGCAGTACTTC
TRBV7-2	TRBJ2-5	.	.	CASSFQAPPETQYF	TGTGCCAGCAGCTTCCAGGCTCCACCAGAGACCCAGTACTTC
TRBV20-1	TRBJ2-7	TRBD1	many	CSVPGGSYEQYF	TGCAGTGTTCCAGGGGGCTCATACGAGCAGTACTTC
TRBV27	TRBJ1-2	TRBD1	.	CASSLGPNSGQTYGYTF	TGTGCCAGCAGTTTAGGCCCTAATTCGGGACAGACCTATGGCTACACCTTC
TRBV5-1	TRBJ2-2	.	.	CASSLVRGSVPGELFF	TGCGCCAGCAGCTTAGTTCGGGGGTCGGTCCCTGGGGAGCTGTTTTTT